Described below is a single T cell receptor (beta chain) sequence and its context. The protocol was immunoSEQ multiplex PCR, while the TCRdb copy is restricted to in-frame clones and leaves out a portion. This sample yields around 19,000 clones, of which roughly 90% are seen a single time; around 11% belongs to the top ten. Germline CDR1 reads GTSNPN; CDR2 reads SVGIG (reference sequence). This CDR3 has 16 amino acids. V lost 2 bases to trimming and J lost 8 bases; unmatched junction nucleotides: 15. This sample stems from a study of blood T cell repertoires in COVID-19. This receptor was obtained from a human donor in a cohort sampled during active COVID-19. The donor label of this sample is uncertain. This chain links TRBV30 with TRBJ1-2; 9 nucleotides align to TRBD1. Sample: peripheral blood. Written as DNA, the CDR3 is TGTGCCTGGAGTACCCGATATCGACAGGGGGTGCGAGGCTACACCTTC. Translating gives CAWSTRYRQGVRGYTF.